A selection of T cell receptor beta chains follows, all from one sample in a study of shared clonotypes between healthy human individuals. Libraries were prepared by immunoSEQ multiplex PCR; TCRdb keeps only in-frame clonotypes and omits some of them. The sample lists about 2.1 million clones, 90% to 95% seen once, with around 1.7% in the top ten. Material: naive CD8+ T cells from PBMCs. The receptors shown here come from a man between 18 and 35 years old in good health. Some clones in this sample may be carry-over from other donors' samples. Both conserved end residues are part of each CDR3. Some rows have no size entry. The others give once, few or many, or a class for an expanded clone.

CDR3,size,J,V
CASSTRRTGNFMDEQFF,.,TRBJ2-1,TRBV28
CASSPGLAGVNEQFF,.,TRBJ2-1,TRBV7-9
CASRGIMRLGSDTDTQYF,.,TRBJ2-3,TRBV28
CSGNGGTAQETQYF,.,TRBJ2-5,TRBV29-1
CASSERDLRNYGYTF,.,TRBJ1-2,TRBV2
CASRTWGGLYEQYF,.,TRBJ2-7,TRBV11-2
CSVEEFRGETQYF,.,TRBJ2-5,TRBV29-1
CATSRDFAPQGEWPQHF,once,TRBJ1-5,TRBV15
CASSLVGRTGEQYF,.,TRBJ2-7,TRBV7-9
CASSSTSDGTDTQYF,.,TRBJ2-3,TRBV28
CASKRDRGATVGELFF,.,TRBJ2-2,TRBV19
CASSPGRTYEQYF,.,TRBJ2-7,TRBV27
CASMGSSYEQYF,.,TRBJ2-7,TRBV7-6
CASSHILGGDIQYF,.,TRBJ2-4,TRBV4-2
CASLSGRGYGYTF,once,TRBJ1-2,TRBV7-9
CASSLIGDRGNTEAFF,.,TRBJ1-1,TRBV5-1
CASSIDRTGTDTQYF,once,TRBJ2-3,TRBV19
CASSPGITHGTDTQYF,.,TRBJ2-3,TRBV11-3
CASSQGQGLVEAFF,few,TRBJ1-1,TRBV14
CASSLDRARQPQHF,.,TRBJ1-5,TRBV7-6
CASRFAGDFMNTEAFF,once,TRBJ1-1,TRBV5-6
CASSPSGSNNEQFF,.,TRBJ2-1,TRBV7-3
CASNPGGRTYEQYF,.,TRBJ2-7,TRBV19
CSVAGTDTNYEQYF,.,TRBJ2-7,TRBV29-1
CASSLVGQGKFF,.,TRBJ2-1,TRBV5-6
CASSPRRYREKGHEQYF,.,TRBJ2-7,TRBV18
CASSFWGAEAFF,.,TRBJ1-1,TRBV7-2
CASSLRGQPQHF,.,TRBJ1-5,TRBV28
CASSLVEYSNQPQHF,.,TRBJ1-5,TRBV5-7
CASSPRIGGVNLNTEAFF,.,TRBJ1-1,TRBV7-9
CASARTTNNYEQYF,once,TRBJ2-7,TRBV21-1
CASSAGTSVYEQYF,.,TRBJ2-7,TRBV5-1
CAISEGTSYEQYF,once,TRBJ2-7,TRBV10-3
CASSTRQSTNEKLFF,.,TRBJ1-4,TRBV7-2
CASSVMFELTGELFF,.,TRBJ2-2,TRBV9
CASSVIGTSQETQYF,once,TRBJ2-5,TRBV9
CSITGENYGYTF,.,TRBJ1-2,TRBV29-1
CASRLDQGGKANEKLFF,once,TRBJ1-4,TRBV5-1
CASSNYSEGGPPGHNEQFF,.,TRBJ2-1,TRBV27
CASSQDYYAGPGEKLFF,.,TRBJ1-4,TRBV14
CATSRPGHGTSPLDNEQFF,.,TRBJ2-1,TRBV15
CASRPGLPADTQYF,once,TRBJ2-3,TRBV27
CASSQGRGGAETQYF,.,TRBJ2-5,TRBV4-3
CASSYPTGHSGNTIYF,.,TRBJ1-3,TRBV7-9